This note documents a single TCR beta chain sequence. Antigen unknown. Sequence at one end of the junction differs from germline and may be a read error. Other nucleotide sequences from this sample produce the same CDR3. Caucasian adults residing in Nashville, Tennessee made up all the donors. These data belong to a study of shared clonotypes between healthy human individuals. Study as a whole: CD4 naive and memory got three plates each, CD8 naive two, CD8 memory one.

The CDR3 contains 14 residues. Germline CDR1 SGHDT, CDR2 YYEEEE. General observations from the study: The study found about 5% of naive CD4 clonotypes shared across a few donors. Clonotype sharing among donors, it was expected, would be affected by sequencing depth.

Data came from immunoSEQ multiplex PCR; TCRdb stores just in-frame clones and leaves some out. The sample holds around 1.5 million clones, 95% to 99% seen once. Sequenced sample: naive CD4+ T cells sorted from blood. This sample's subset: CD45RA+ positively selected. The rearrangement links TRBV5-6 to TRBJ1-5, with 7 bases matching TRBD1. This receptor was obtained from a man in his thirties or forties in good health. As DNA, the CDR3 is TGTGCCAGCAGCCTTGGAGGGGGCAACCAGCCCCAGCATTTT. Protein: CASSLGGGNQPQHF.